Following are 31 T cell receptor beta chains from one sample sequenced in a study of beta chain features in type 1 diabetes. The study reverse transcribed the entire isolated RNA, so it sequenced expressed TCRB transcripts. Some clones are missing from TCRdb's copy, which holds only in-frame ones; the method was immunoSEQ multiplex PCR. The table records under 150,000 clones, 6.5% to 8.5% of them present only once. Input material: central memory CD4+ T cells from blood. The receptors here all came from a woman aged 25 to 45 in good health.

This clone was seen only a few times. The chain employs TRBV7-9 and TRBJ2-7, with D possibly being TRBD2 (5 bases). V lost 9 bases and J lost 6, with 36 bases in between. Germline V gene sequence: CDR1 SEHNR, CDR2 FQNEAQ (reference sequence). CDR3 length: 19 amino acids. The CDR3 nucleotides read TGTGCCAGAGTTATGAGGGTTGCCAACGGCCATATCAAGAAGGGCGAGCAGTACTTC. Its translation is CARVMRVANGHIKKGEQYF.

This clone appeared a few times. The V gene is TRBV11-2, the J gene TRBJ2-5, with TRBD2 matching 7 bases. CDR1 is SGHAT and CDR2 is FQNNGV in the germline V gene. This CDR3 has 14 residues. V trimming: 5 bases; J trimming: 5 bases; junction bases outside the gene matches: 8. The CDR3 spells CASSQSGNSETQYF. CDR3 nucleotide sequence: TGTGCCAGCAGCCAAAGCGGGAACTCGGAGACCCAGTACTTC.

The chain links TRBV7-2 to TRBJ2-3; weak D call: TRBD2 (5 bases). Trimming left V 3 bases short and J 1 base short, with 8 bases between. The germline gives CDR1 SGHTA, CDR2 FQGNSA. This CDR3 spans 14 amino acids. The chain's CDR3 is CASSFQLGTDTQYF. In DNA form, the CDR3 reads TGTGCCAGCAGCTTTCAACTAGGCACAGATACGCAGTATTTT.

This clone was observed many times. This sequence joins TRBV5-6 and TRBJ2-1, with TRBD2 matching 16 bases. CDR1 SGHDT and CDR2 YYEEEE come from the germline V gene. This CDR3 comprises 15 residues. V dropped 4 bases and J dropped 9; count of bases not matched to a gene: 4. The CDR3 protein is CASSLGLAGGSEQFF. CDR3 nucleotides: TGTGCCAGCAGCCTGGGACTAGCGGGAGGGAGTGAGCAGTTCTTC.

This chain connects TRBV5-4 to TRBJ2-5, with 8 bases identical to TRBD1. V was pared by 2 bases and J by 4 bases, with 4 bases of the junction left unmatched. Germline V gene data show CDR1 as SGHNT and CDR2 as YYREEE (reference sequence). The CDR3 spans 14 residues. The CDR3 reads CASSFRTGIETQYF. For the CDR3, the DNA is TGTGCCAGCAGCTTCCGGACAGGGATAGAGACCCAGTACTTC.

For this clone: Other DNA sequences within the sample encode an identical CDR3. In DNA form, the CDR3 reads TGCAGCGTTGGTCAGGGCCACGGGGAGCTGTTTTTT. It yields the protein CSVGQGHGELFF. The chain recombines TRBV29-1 with TRBJ2-2; possible D gene TRBD1, 5 bases. This CDR3 contains 12 residues. Trimming removed 4 bases at V and 7 bases at J, with 10 bases between. Germline V gene data show CDR1 as SQVTM and CDR2 as ANQGSEA.

This clone was found many times. The chain employs TRBV18 and TRBJ1-2; D gene ambiguous. Trimming took off 2 bases at V and 5 bases at J, with 9 bases between the two ends. Germline CDR1 reads KGHSH; CDR2 reads LQKENI. The CDR3 runs 13 residues. The CDR3 DNA is TGTGCCAGCTCACCAGATGGGCCGTATGGCTACACCTTC. It codes for CASSPDGPYGYTF.

This clone appeared many times. As DNA, the CDR3 is TGTGCCAGCAGCGTCGGGAATATCCAAGAGACCCAGTACTTC. This codes for CASSVGNIQETQYF. The V gene is TRBV9, the J gene TRBJ2-5; D might be TRBD2 (5 bases). CDR3 length equals 14 residues. Between the trimmed V and J ends, which lost 2 bases and 1 base, there was a span of 9 bases. Germline V gives CDR1 SGDLS, CDR2 YYNGEE.

The V call is TRBV30, the J call TRBJ1-5; 7 nucleotides agree with TRBD1. CDR1 and CDR2 from the germline V gene are GTSNPN and SVGIG (reference sequence). CDR3 length: 15 residues. V shed 2 bases, J shed 3 bases, and the junction held 7 bases outside the gene matches. The CDR3 DNA follows: TGTGCCTGGAGTTCAGCAGGGGGTTTCAATCAGCCCCAGCATTTT. Translation: CAWSSAGGFNQPQHF.

As for this clone: The junction shows a germline mismatch at one end, possibly a read error. The chain joins TRBV5-4 to TRBJ2-1, with a tentative D call TRBD2 (6 bases). The CDR3 totals 13 residues. CDR1 SGHNT and CDR2 YYREEE come from the germline V gene (reference sequence). CDR3 nucleotides: TGTGCCAGCAGCTTGGGGGGGACTTCCGCGAGGGTCTTC. It encodes CASSLGGTSARVF. Full variable domain (rest looked up from reference TRBV5-4 and TRBJ2-1): ETGVTQSPTHLIKTRGQQVTLRCSSQSGHNTVSWYQQALGQGPQFIFQYYREEENGRGNFPPRFSGLQFPNYSSELNVNALELDDSALYLCASSLGGTSARVFGPGTRLTVL.

The chain has TRBV7-9 and TRBJ2-6, with D perhaps matching TRBD1 (6 bases). CDR3 length: 17 residues. Deletions cut 5 bases from V and 0 bases from J, with 14 bases between. Germline V gene lookup returns CDR1 SEHNR and CDR2 FQNEAQ (reference sequence). The CDR3 region has the DNA TGTGCCAGCAGCCCCCCGGGACATCTCTCTGGGGCCAACGTCCTGACTTTC. It translates to CASSPPGHLSGANVLTF.

This clone was observed a handful of times. The chain couples TRBV7-2 to TRBJ2-6, with 7 bases identical to TRBD1. The ends lost 1 base at V and 1 base at J; junction bases unmatched: 4. Germline CDR1 and CDR2: SGHTA and FQGNSA. The CDR3 sequence is 17 residues long. CDR3 sequence reads: CASSLGTGLSGANVLTF. The CDR3 DNA sequence: TGTGCCAGCAGCTTAGGGACAGGCCTTTCTGGGGCCAACGTCCTGACTTTC.

The sample holds a few counts of this clone. This chain connects TRBV7-2 to TRBJ2-3; D call uncertain. CDR1 is SGHTA and CDR2 is FQGNSA in the germline V gene. This CDR3 comprises 15 residues. V lost 1 base, J lost 1 base, and 9 bases lay in between. The CDR3 loop reads CASSLDLAGTDTQYF. The CDR3 DNA sequence: TGTGCCAGCAGCTTAGATCTGGCAGGCACAGATACGCAGTATTTT.

There are a few counts of this clone. The chain couples TRBV4-2 to TRBJ2-1; 11 nucleotides agree with TRBD2. V was pared by 4 bases and J by 10 bases, with 12 bases of the junction left unmatched. The CDR3 is 16 residues long. Germline loops: CDR1 LGHNA, CDR2 YNFKEQ. This chain's CDR3 is CASSLSGTSGFGEQFF. The DNA for the CDR3 is TGTGCCAGCAGCCTATCCGGGACTAGCGGTTTCGGGGAGCAGTTCTTC.

The chain uses TRBV11-2 and TRBJ2-5, with TRBD1 as a possible D gene (5 bases). Trimming removed 5 bases at V and 2 bases at J, with 12 bases between. Germline V gives CDR1 SGHAT, CDR2 FQNNGV. The CDR3 loop spans 14 amino acids. The CDR3 region has the DNA TGTGCCAGCAGCGCCGACAGAATTCAAGAGACCCAGTACTTC. It is translated as CASSADRIQETQYF.

DNA for the CDR3: TGTGCCAGCAGGCCGGGACTAGCGGGTGAGCAGTTCTTC. It yields the protein CASRPGLAGEQFF. The chain links TRBV6-5 to TRBJ2-1; 12 bases match TRBD2. V was pared by 6 bases and J by 9 bases, with 3 bases of the junction left unmatched. Per the germline V gene, CDR1 is MNHEY and CDR2 is SVGAGI. This CDR3 spans 13 amino acids.

In this sample, this clone turned up a few times. The chain links TRBV19 to TRBJ2-6; no firm D call. The V gene lost 3 bases and the J gene lost 4 bases, with 16 bases spanning the gap. Germline V gene sequence: CDR1 LNHDA, CDR2 SQIVND (reference sequence). This CDR3 contains 17 residues. The chain's CDR3 is CASSMWFQAGGANVLTF. The CDR3 DNA is TGTGCCAGTAGTATGTGGTTCCAGGCTGGCGGGGCCAACGTCCTGACTTTC.

This clone was seen only a few times. The chain is built from TRBV6-6 and TRBJ1-1; TRBD1 is a possible D gene (5 bases). This CDR3 contains 14 residues. V lost 2 bases to trimming and J lost 0 bases, with 7 bases between them. Germline loops: CDR1 MNHNY, CDR2 SVGAGI (reference sequence). CDR3 sequence reads: CASSYKGMNTEAFF. The CDR3 nucleotides read TGTGCCAGCAGTTACAAGGGGATGAACACTGAAGCTTTCTTT.

The chain employs TRBV7-3 and TRBJ2-7, with D tentatively TRBD1 (5 bases). Germline V CDR1 and CDR2: SGHTA, FQGTGA. Trimming removed 1 base at V and 2 bases at J, with 12 bases between. CDR3 size: 15 residues. The CDR3 sequence is CASSLNPTAAYEQYF. The CDR3 DNA reads as TGTGCCAGCAGCTTAAACCCGACAGCCGCCTACGAGCAGTACTTC.

The table lists this clone with many counts. The chain couples TRBV30 to TRBJ2-3; perhaps TRBD2 as D (7 bases). The germline gives CDR1 GTSNPN, CDR2 SVGIG (reference sequence). The CDR3 sequence is 15 residues long. Trimming removed 1 base at V and 0 bases at J, with 11 bases between. CDR3 residues: CAWSEGRGSTDTQYF. The CDR3 DNA sequence: TGTGCCTGGAGTGAGGGGAGGGGGAGCACAGATACGCAGTATTTT.

This chain links TRBV7-9 with TRBJ1-6; a weak D match, TRBD1 (6 bases). Germline V gene lookup returns CDR1 SEHNR and CDR2 FQNEAQ (reference sequence). Trimming cost V 5 bases and J 3 bases, with 8 bases left between them. CDR3 size: 14 residues. CDR3 protein: CASSPTGYNSPLHF. In DNA, the CDR3 is TGTGCCAGCAGCCCGACAGGCTATAATTCACCCCTCCACTTT.

This clone was detected a few times. This chain joins TRBV28 and TRBJ2-7; 8 bases agree with TRBD2. Looked up from germline, CDR1 is MDHEN and CDR2 is SYDVKM. This CDR3 has 17 residues. V trimming: 4 bases; J trimming: 2 bases; junction bases outside the gene matches: 13. The CDR3 loop reads CASSYPPLNSGTYEQYF. DNA for the CDR3: TGTGCCAGCAGTTACCCGCCCCTCAATAGCGGGACCTACGAGCAGTACTTC.

This clone has more than one count but fewer than ten. The gene calls are TRBV9 and TRBJ2-3; maybe TRBD1 (6 bases). Germline loops: CDR1 SGDLS, CDR2 YYNGEE. V lost 4 bases, J lost 3 bases, and 24 bases lay in between. The CDR3 contains 18 residues. The CDR3 protein is CASSPTLGQGQWTDTQYF. The CDR3 bases are TGTGCCAGCAGCCCCACCTTAGGCCAGGGGCAGTGGACAGATACGCAGTATTTT.

This clone turned up a few times. CDR3 sequence (DNA): TGTGCCAGCAGTTGGCAGGGGGACTATGGCTACACCTTC. Its protein is CASSWQGDYGYTF. The chain couples TRBV6-5 to TRBJ1-2; 7 bases fit TRBD1. The CDR3 runs 13 residues. Trimming removed 4 bases from V and 3 bases from J; junction bases left unmatched: 2. Germline assignment: CDR1 MNHEY and CDR2 SVGAGI.

This clone appeared a few times. This sequence joins TRBV4-2 and TRBJ2-5; D gene ambiguous. CDR3 length equals 13 residues. The germline V gene encodes CDR1 LGHNA and CDR2 YNFKEQ. Trimming left V 5 bases short and J 0 bases short, with 7 bases between. The CDR3 here is CASSFSNQETQYF. DNA for the CDR3: TGTGCCAGCAGCTTCTCTAACCAAGAGACCCAGTACTTC.

Only a few counts were recorded for this clone. The chain couples TRBV6-5 to TRBJ2-7; a weak D match, TRBD2 (5 bases). The germline gives CDR1 MNHEY, CDR2 SVGAGI. V was pared by 4 bases and J by 7 bases, with 11 bases between. There are 12 residues in the CDR3. CDR3 loop: CASSFRSGEQYF. For the CDR3, the DNA is TGTGCCAGCAGTTTCCGAAGCGGAGAGCAGTACTTC.

This chain uses TRBV7-2 with TRBJ2-3; D possibly corresponds to TRBD1 (5 bases). This CDR3 is 15 amino acids long. V was pared by 2 bases and J by 3 bases, with 12 bases between. Germline CDR1 SGHTA, CDR2 FQGNSA. The CDR3 sequence: CASSLSRAPTDTQYF. In nucleotides, the CDR3 is TGTGCCAGCAGCTTATCCAGGGCGCCAACAGATACGCAGTATTTT.

This clone was observed many times. The chain couples TRBV27 to TRBJ2-5; 12 nucleotides align to TRBD2. V gave up 0 bases and J gave up 2 bases; unmatched junction bases: 1. This CDR3 contains 16 residues. From germline, CDR1 is MNHEY and CDR2 SMNVEV (reference sequence). The CDR3 DNA sequence: TGTGCCAGCAGTTTATCGCTAGCGGGAGGGCAAGAGACCCAGTACTTC. This gives the protein CASSLSLAGGQETQYF.

This clone was recorded many times. The J gene is TRBJ2-7, the V gene TRBV7-3, with 8 bases aligning to TRBD2. CDR3 length: 14 amino acids. The V gene end was trimmed by 2 bases and the J gene end by 5 bases; junction bases not matched to a gene: 5. The germline CDR1 and CDR2 sequences are SGHTA and FQGTGA. CDR3: CASSLAAGDHEQYF. As DNA, the CDR3 is TGTGCCAGCAGCTTAGCAGCGGGAGACCACGAGCAGTACTTC.

This clone was picked up a small number of times. This CDR3 reads CSVSWGRNTEAFF. For the CDR3, the DNA is TGCAGCGTGAGCTGGGGCAGGAACACTGAAGCTTTCTTT. This chain links TRBV29-1 with TRBJ1-1; a possible D gene is TRBD1 (5 bases). V was pared by 6 bases and J by 1 base, with 12 bases between. This CDR3 is built from 13 residues. Per germline, CDR1 SQVTM and CDR2 ANQGSEA.

The V gene is TRBV5-6, the J gene TRBJ2-5, with 13 bases matching TRBD2. TRBJ2-7 matches the DNA end more closely, so the J call is doubtful. Germline V gene sequence: CDR1 SGHDT, CDR2 YYEEEE. This CDR3 has 15 residues. The CDR3 DNA reads as TGTGCCAGCAGCCAGATCGGACTAGCGGGAGTCGAGCAGTACTTC. This sequence encodes CASSQIGLAGVEQYF.